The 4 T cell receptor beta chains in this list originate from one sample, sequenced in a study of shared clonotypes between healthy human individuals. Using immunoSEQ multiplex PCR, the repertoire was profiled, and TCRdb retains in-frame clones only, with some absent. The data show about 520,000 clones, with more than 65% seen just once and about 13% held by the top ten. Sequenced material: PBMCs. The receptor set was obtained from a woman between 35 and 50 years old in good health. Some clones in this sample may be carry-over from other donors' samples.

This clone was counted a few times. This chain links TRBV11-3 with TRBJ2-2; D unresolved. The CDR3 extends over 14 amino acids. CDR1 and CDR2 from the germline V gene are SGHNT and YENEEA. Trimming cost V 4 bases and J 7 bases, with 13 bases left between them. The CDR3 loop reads CASSSPERRGELFF. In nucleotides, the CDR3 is TGTGCCAGCAGCTCCCCGGAGAGGCGCGGGGAGCTGTTTTTT.

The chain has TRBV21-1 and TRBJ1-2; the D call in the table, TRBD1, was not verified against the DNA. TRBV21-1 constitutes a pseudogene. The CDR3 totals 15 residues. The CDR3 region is CASSNPWTGNYGYTF. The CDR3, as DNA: TGTGCCAGCAGCAATCCTTGGACAGGGAACTATGGCTACACCTTC.

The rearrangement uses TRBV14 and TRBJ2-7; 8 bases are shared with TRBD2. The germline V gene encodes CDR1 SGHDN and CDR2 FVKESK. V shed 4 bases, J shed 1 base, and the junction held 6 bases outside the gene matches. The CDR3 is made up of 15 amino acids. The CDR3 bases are TGTGCCAGCAGCCCCAGAGCGGGAGAGTCCTACGAGCAGTACTTC. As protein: CASSPRAGESYEQYF.

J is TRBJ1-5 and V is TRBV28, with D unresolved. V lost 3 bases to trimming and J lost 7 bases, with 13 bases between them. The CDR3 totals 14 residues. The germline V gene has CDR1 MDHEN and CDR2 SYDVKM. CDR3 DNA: TGTGCCAGCAGTTTTGCGGCGGTGTCACAGCCCCAGCATTTT. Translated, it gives CASSFAAVSQPQHF.